A single sample gave rise to the 32 T cell receptor beta chains below, sequenced in a study of chemoradiotherapy in HPV16-positive cancers. The data were produced by immunoSEQ multiplex PCR, yet TCRdb's version contains in-frame clones alone and is incomplete. The sample lists 25,000 to 40,000 clones, 70% to 90% seen once, with approximately 5% in the top ten. The sample was blood, taken from a patient who underwent chemoradiotherapy. The receptors here all came from a human donor with HPV-associated anogenital cancer.

The chain couples TRBV21-1 to TRBJ1-6. TRBV21-1 is a documented pseudogene. The CDR3 sequence is 24 residues long. The CDR3 reads CASSKQKRGVNSATLSSYNSPLHF. The CDR3 DNA reads TGTGCCAGCAGCAAGCAGAAAAGAGGGGTTAACAGCGCGACTCTGAGCTCCTATAATTCACCCCTCCACTTT.

The chain combines TRBV19 with TRBJ2-7; D may be TRBD1 (6 bases). CDR1 and CDR2 from the germline V gene are LNHDA and SQIVND (reference sequence). This CDR3 contains 14 residues. Deletions cut 4 bases from V and 2 bases from J, with 12 bases between. This chain's CDR3 is CASSRGQGPYEQYF. CDR3 coding DNA: TGTGCCAGTAGTAGGGGGCAGGGGCCCTACGAGCAGTACTTC.

The genes are TRBV6-1 and TRBJ1-1; the D is unclear. Per germline, CDR1 MNHNS and CDR2 SASEGT. V was pared by 1 base and J by 12 bases, with 18 bases between. CDR3 length: 14 amino acids. The DNA of the CDR3 is TGTGCCAGCAGTGAAGGGGGTGGCGAATTCTCGTCTTTCTTT. It encodes CASSEGGGEFSSFF.

This sequence joins TRBV2 and TRBJ1-6; possible D gene TRBD1, 6 bases. The CDR3 sequence is 14 residues long. With 1 base removed from V and 10 bases from J, the gap between germline ends came to 11 bases. The germline V gene encodes CDR1 SNHLY and CDR2 FYNNEI. The CDR3, as DNA: TGTGCCAGCAGTGAAGGGACAGTGATATCACCCCTCCACTTT. It translates to CASSEGTVISPLHF.

The chain links TRBV29-1 to TRBJ2-7; D gene uncertain. This CDR3 has 13 amino acids. Trimming took 0 bases from V and 1 from J, leaving 7 bases between them. CDR1 and CDR2 (germline): SQVTM, ANQGSEA. The CDR3 here is CSVEDRYSYEQYF. The CDR3 nucleotides are TGCAGCGTTGAAGATCGGTATTCCTACGAGCAGTACTTC.

The CDR3: CASSQGQLNQPQHF. The CDR3 nucleotides read TGCGCCAGCAGCCAAGGACAGCTCAATCAGCCCCAGCATTTT. V and J are TRBV4-1 and TRBJ1-5, with D perhaps matching TRBD1 (5 bases). The CDR3 consists of 14 residues. Trimming took off 1 base at V and 3 bases at J, with 7 bases between the two ends. Germline CDR1 and CDR2: MGHRA and YSYEKL.

The chain combines TRBV15 with TRBJ1-5; D is perhaps TRBD1 (6 bases). Germline V gene data show CDR1 as LNHNV and CDR2 as YYDKDF (reference sequence). V was trimmed by 8 bases and J by 1 base, leaving 9 bases between them. The length of the CDR3 is 13 residues. CDR3 in amino acids: CATGGASNQPQHF. The CDR3 nucleotides read TGTGCCACCGGGGGGGCAAGCAATCAGCCCCAGCATTTT.

CDR3 sequence reads: CSVRTGGVLEAFF. The CDR3 DNA reads as TGCAGCGTTCGGACAGGGGGCGTCCTTGAAGCTTTCTTT. V usage is TRBV29-1 and J usage is TRBJ1-1; 11 bases line up with TRBD1. The V gene end was trimmed by 5 bases and the J gene end by 7 bases; junction bases not matched to a gene: 6. Germline V lookup: CDR1 SQVTM, CDR2 ANQGSEA. The CDR3 has 13 residues. The full variable domain, rest sourced from reference TRBV29-1 and TRBJ1-1, is SAVISQKPSRDICQRGTSLTIQCQVDSQVTMMFWYRQQPGQSLTLIATANQGSEATYESGFVIDKFPISRPNLTFSTLTVSNMSPEDSSIYLCSVRTGGVLEAFFGQGTRLTVV.

The chain links TRBV5-4 to TRBJ1-3, with D perhaps matching TRBD1 (6 bases). The CDR3 spans 13 residues. Trimming pared 5 bases from V and 4 bases from J, leaving 10 bases between. Germline-derived CDR1 and CDR2 are SGHNT and YYREEE (reference sequence). The CDR3 sequence: CASRFQGGNTIYF. As DNA, the CDR3 is TGTGCCAGCAGATTTCAGGGGGGAAACACCATATATTTT.

The chain links TRBV14 to TRBJ2-3, with D uncertain. Germline CDR1 reads SGHDN; CDR2 reads FVKESK. V gave up 4 bases and J gave up 1 base, with 6 bases separating them. The CDR3 sequence is 13 residues long. The CDR3 here is CASSRQGTDTQYF. In DNA form, the CDR3 reads TGTGCCAGCAGCCGCCAGGGCACAGATACGCAGTATTTT.

The rearrangement uses TRBV10-3 and TRBJ1-4, with TRBD1 matching 9 bases. Germline assignment: CDR1 ENHRY and CDR2 SYGVKD. V shed 5 bases, J shed 4 bases, and the junction held 5 bases outside the gene matches. CDR3 length equals 15 residues. Here the CDR3 reads CAISPGQGVNEKLFF. CDR3 sequence (DNA): TGTGCCATCAGTCCGGGACAGGGAGTTAATGAAAAACTGTTTTTT.

V usage is TRBV27 and J usage is TRBJ1-6; D gene unclear. V was shortened by 5 bases and J by 8 bases, with 10 bases between the two germline ends. CDR3 size: 13 residues. Per the germline V gene, CDR1 is MNHEY and CDR2 is SMNVEV (reference sequence). For the CDR3, the DNA is TGTGCCAGCAGTCTCCGGACCTATTCACCCCTCCACTTT. Residues: CASSLRTYSPLHF.

The rearrangement links TRBV7-2 to TRBJ2-7, with 8 positions matching TRBD1. V dropped 5 bases and J dropped 2; count of bases not matched to a gene: 14. The CDR3 is 17 residues long. CDR1 SGHTA and CDR2 FQGNSA come from the germline V gene. CDR3 DNA: TGTGCCAGCAGCCCTCTTCCCGAGACAGGGGTCCCCTACGAGCAGTACTTC. Its protein is CASSPLPETGVPYEQYF.

This rearrangement joins TRBV11-2 to TRBJ1-3; TRBD1 might be the D (5 bases). CDR3 length: 13 amino acids. Germline V lookup: CDR1 SGHAT, CDR2 FQNNGV. V was clipped by 1 base and J by 9 bases, with 10 bases between them. The CDR3 protein is CASSLGPGGTIYF. In nucleotides, the CDR3 is TGTGCCAGCAGCTTAGGTCCGGGGGGCACCATATATTTT. Together with reference TRBV11-2 and TRBJ1-3, the CDR3 gives the full variable domain: EAGVAQSPRYKIIEKRQSVAFWCNPISGHATLYWYQQILGQGPKLLIQFQNNGVVDDSQLPKDRFSAERLKGVDSTLKIQPAKLEDSAVYLCASSLGPGGTIYFGEGSWLTVV.

The rearrangement links TRBV7-8 to TRBJ1-1, with D unresolved. CDR1 and CDR2 from the germline V gene are SGHVS and FQNEAQ. Trimming stripped 4 bases from V and 8 bases from J, with 8 bases between. The CDR3 is 11 amino acids. Here the CDR3 DNA reads TGTGCCAGCAGCTCTTATAGGGAAGCTTTCTTT. Protein sequence: CASSSYREAFF.

This clone was seen only once. The genes are TRBV6-4 and TRBJ2-3; no reliable D call. CDR1 and CDR2 (germline): MRHNA, SNTAGT. The CDR3 contains 14 residues. V was cut by 0 bases and J by 5 bases, with 9 bases left in between. In nucleotides, the CDR3 is TGTGCCAGCAGTGACTCGGGCAAGGGAGATACGCAGTATTTT. Protein: CASSDSGKGDTQYF.

CDR3: CASRRVSNSPLHF. CDR3 in DNA: TGTGCCAGCCGTCGGGTCTCGAATTCACCCCTCCACTTT. The chain employs TRBV6-5 and TRBJ1-6, with no clear D. This CDR3 comprises 13 residues. V dropped 8 bases and J dropped 7 bases, with 12 bases sitting between them. CDR1 and CDR2 from the germline V gene are MNHEY and SVGAGI.

The CDR3 nucleotides read TGTGCCTGGAGTGTGGATCCTCTTGGCTTGCCCCAGCATTTT. Protein: CAWSVDPLGLPQHF. The gene calls are TRBV30 and TRBJ1-5; no clear D gene. This CDR3 contains 14 residues. V was pared by 0 bases and J by 9 bases, with 15 bases between. From germline, CDR1 is GTSNPN and CDR2 SVGIG (reference sequence).

The gene calls are TRBV6-1 and TRBJ2-3; 10 bases line up with TRBD2. Trimming removed 5 bases from V and 5 bases from J; junction bases left unmatched: 4. This CDR3 is built from 14 residues. Germline lookup yields CDR1 MNHNS and CDR2 SASEGT. The CDR3 coding sequence is TGTGCCAGCAGTCCCCTAGCGGGGGTAGATACGCAGTATTTT. Protein: CASSPLAGVDTQYF.

This clone was seen only once. The chain is built from TRBV7-8 and TRBJ1-1; D remains unclear. The V gene lost 2 bases and the J gene lost 1 base, with 8 bases spanning the gap. Germline-derived CDR1 and CDR2 are SGHVS and FQNEAQ. This CDR3 is built from 14 residues. CDR3 residues: CASSLTATNTEAFF. For the CDR3, the DNA is TGTGCCAGCAGCTTAACAGCAACGAACACTGAAGCTTTCTTT.

The V and J genes are TRBV19 and TRBJ2-6, with TRBD1 matching 7 bases. V was pared by 10 bases and J by 0 bases, with 6 bases of the junction left unmatched. Germline V CDR1 and CDR2: LNHDA, SQIVND (reference sequence). This CDR3 region has 15 residues. CDR3 residues: CANGQASSGANVLTF. DNA for the CDR3: TGTGCCAACGGACAGGCGAGCTCTGGGGCCAACGTCCTGACTTTC.

The chain employs TRBV14 and TRBJ1-6, with 7 bases aligning to TRBD1. J lost 7 bases, V lost 0 bases, and 0 bases had no gene match. CDR1 and CDR2 (germline): SGHDN, FVKESK. This CDR3 region has 14 residues. CDR3: CASSQETGNSPLHF. The CDR3 DNA is TGTGCCAGCAGCCAAGAGACAGGGAATTCACCCCTCCACTTT.

The count of this clone is one. Without the conserved terminal phenylalanine or tryptophan, this CDR3 likely stems from a read error. The chain uses TRBV7-2 and TRBJ1-2; D is unresolved. V was clipped by 1 base and J by 6 bases, with 15 bases between them. In germline, CDR1 is SGHTA, CDR2 FQGNSA. The length of the CDR3 is 15 residues. CDR3 in amino acids: CASSLGAGSLDGYTL. The CDR3 DNA reads TGTGCCAGCAGCTTAGGGGCGGGCTCTCTGGATGGCTACACCCTC.

The CDR3, as DNA: TGTGCCAGCAGCTTGATGCTAACAGAGACCCAGTACTTC. Protein: CASSLMLTETQYF. The chain employs TRBV5-6 and TRBJ2-5, with D uncertain. Germline lookup yields CDR1 SGHDT and CDR2 YYEEEE. V lost 1 base and J lost 4, with 8 bases in between. There are 13 residues in the CDR3.

The rearrangement joins TRBV4-1 to TRBJ1-1, with 7 bases matching TRBD1. Germline V CDR1 and CDR2: MGHRA, YSYEKL. The CDR3 sequence is 15 residues long. After removal of 1 base from V and 7 bases from J, the junction contained 9 bases not matched to a gene. The CDR3: CASSQGATGPYEAFF. CDR3 DNA: TGCGCCAGCAGCCAAGGCGCGACAGGGCCATATGAAGCTTTCTTT.

This clone was found a few times. This rearrangement joins TRBV5-1 to TRBJ2-7; TRBD1 aligns across 7 bases. V lost 0 bases, J lost 1 base, and 7 bases stayed unmatched. In germline, CDR1 is SGHRS, CDR2 YFSETQ. There are 16 residues in the CDR3. CDR3 sequence: CASSLGDSLGSYEQYF. The CDR3 nucleotides are TGCGCCAGCAGCTTGGGGGACAGTTTAGGATCCTACGAGCAGTACTTC. Drawing the rest from reference TRBV5-1 and TRBJ2-7, the complete variable domain is KAGVTQTPRYLIKTRGQQVTLSCSPISGHRSVSWYQQTPGQGLQFLFEYFSETQRNKGNFPGRFSGRQFSNSRSEMNVSTLELGDSALYLCASSLGDSLGSYEQYFGPGTRLTVT.

The chain links TRBV19 to TRBJ2-7; D perhaps matches TRBD2 (6 bases). V lost 5 bases and J lost 0, with 14 bases in between. Germline V lookup: CDR1 LNHDA, CDR2 SQIVND (reference sequence). The CDR3 contains 15 residues. CDR3 nucleotides: TGTGCCAGTAGTTCCTCCGGGGGTTTCTCCTACGAGCAGTACTTC. This codes for CASSSSGGFSYEQYF.

This rearrangement joins TRBV19 to TRBJ1-5, with TRBD1 identical over 7 bases. V lost 2 bases, J lost 5 bases, and 3 bases stayed unmatched. This CDR3 region has 14 residues. In germline, CDR1 is LNHDA, CDR2 SQIVND (reference sequence). The CDR3: CASSIRQGDQPQHF. CDR3 nucleotides: TGTGCCAGTAGTATACGACAGGGCGATCAGCCCCAGCATTTT.

This chain uses TRBV28 with TRBJ1-1, with 7 bases aligning to TRBD1. The germline V gene encodes CDR1 MDHEN and CDR2 SYDVKM. After removal of 6 bases from V and 5 bases from J, the junction contained 9 bases not matched to a gene. The CDR3 loop spans 14 amino acids. CDR3 region: CASRQTGTGTEAFF. The CDR3 bases are TGTGCCAGCAGACAGACAGGGACGGGAACTGAAGCTTTCTTT.

The V call is TRBV9, the J call TRBJ1-5; no clear D. Germline V gene data show CDR1 as SGDLS and CDR2 as YYNGEE. The V end lost 0 bases, the J end lost 7 bases, and 8 bases lay between the germline ends. There are 13 residues in the CDR3. The CDR3 region is CASSVEGEQPQHF. CDR3 nucleotide sequence: TGTGCCAGCAGCGTAGAGGGCGAGCAGCCCCAGCATTTT.

The chain carries TRBV7-9 and TRBJ1-4, with 7 nucleotides matching TRBD1. The CDR3 consists of 14 residues. With V trimmed by 5 bases and J by 1 base, 1 base remained unmatched. Germline loops: CDR1 SEHNR, CDR2 FQNEAQ (reference sequence). Here the CDR3 reads CASSRTGTNEKLFF. The DNA for the CDR3 is TGTGCCAGCAGCCGGACAGGAACTAATGAAAAACTGTTTTTT.

In its sample, this clone was seen once. The rearrangement uses TRBV14 and TRBJ1-1; D is unclear. There are 13 residues in the CDR3. The germline CDR1 and CDR2 sequences are SGHDN and FVKESK. Trimming removed 0 bases from V and 11 bases from J, with 13 bases in between. In DNA form, the CDR3 reads TGTGCCAGCAGCCAAGAACATGGTGAAGGGGCTTTCTTT. Its translation is CASSQEHGEGAFF.